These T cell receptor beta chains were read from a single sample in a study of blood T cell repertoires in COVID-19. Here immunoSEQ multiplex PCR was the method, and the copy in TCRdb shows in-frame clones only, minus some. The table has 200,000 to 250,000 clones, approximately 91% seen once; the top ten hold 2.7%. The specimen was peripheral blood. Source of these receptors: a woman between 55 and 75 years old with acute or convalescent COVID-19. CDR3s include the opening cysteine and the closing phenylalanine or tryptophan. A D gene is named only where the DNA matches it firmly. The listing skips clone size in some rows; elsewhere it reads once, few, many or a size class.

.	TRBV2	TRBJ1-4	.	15	CASSARTGPNEKLFF	TGTGCCAGCAGTGCAAGAACAGGGCCTAATGAAAAACTGTTTTTT
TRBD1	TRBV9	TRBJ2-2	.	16	CASSGTGGVDTGELFF	TGTGCCAGCAGCGGGACAGGGGGCGTCGACACCGGGGAGCTGTTTTTT
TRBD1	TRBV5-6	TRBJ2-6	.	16	CASSSIRQGTPNVLTF	TGTGCCAGCAGCTCGATTAGACAGGGTACGCCCAACGTCCTGACTTTC
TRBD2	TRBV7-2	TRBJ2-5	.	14	CASSSAGGPKTQYF	TGTGCCAGCAGCTCAGCGGGGGGGCCCAAGACCCAGTACTTC
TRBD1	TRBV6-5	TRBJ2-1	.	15	CASRDLTGGYNEQFF	TGTGCCAGCAGAGACCTGACAGGGGGCTACAATGAGCAGTTCTTC
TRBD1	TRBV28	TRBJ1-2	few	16	CASSPGTGQRYYGYTF	TGTGCCAGCAGCCCTGGGACGGGACAGCGATACTATGGCTACACCTTC
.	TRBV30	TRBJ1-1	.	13	CAWSRDLFTEAFF	TGTGCCTGGAGTCGGGATTTGTTCACTGAAGCTTTCTTT
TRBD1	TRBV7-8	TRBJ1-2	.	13	CASSDRGDYGYTF	TGTGCCAGCAGCGACAGGGGGGACTATGGCTACACCTTC
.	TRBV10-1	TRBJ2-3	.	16	CASSESGSGVINTQYF	TGCGCCAGCAGTGAGTCCGGCAGTGGAGTTATTAATACGCAGTATTTT
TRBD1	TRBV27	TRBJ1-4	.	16	CASSFGQGAYNEKLFF	TGTGCCAGCAGTTTCGGGCAGGGGGCTTATAATGAAAAACTGTTTTTT
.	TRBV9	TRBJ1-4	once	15	CASSVGTGRNEKLFF	TGTGCCAGCAGCGTAGGTACGGGGAGGAATGAAAAACTGTTTTTT
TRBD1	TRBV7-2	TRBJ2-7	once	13	CASSSDRGSEQYF	TGTGCCAGCAGCTCTGACAGGGGAAGCGAGCAGTACTTC
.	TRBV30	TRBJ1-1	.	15	CAWSVQGTSNTEAFF	TGTGCCTGGAGTGTACAGGGTACTTCGAACACTGAAGCTTTCTTT
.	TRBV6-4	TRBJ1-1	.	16	CASSDPPATQHTEAFF	TGTGCCAGCAGTGACCCCCCCGCAACACAGCACACTGAAGCTTTCTTT
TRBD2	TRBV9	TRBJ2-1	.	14	CASSVLLAGGLKFF	TGTGCCAGCAGCGTTTTACTAGCGGGGGGGCTTAAGTTCTTC
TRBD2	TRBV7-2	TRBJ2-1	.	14	CASSLQSSGTSGFF	TGTGCCAGCAGCTTACAGTCTAGCGGAACTTCGGGGTTCTTC
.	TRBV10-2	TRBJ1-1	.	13	CASSERFRAEAFF	TGCGCCAGCAGTGAACGGTTCCGAGCTGAAGCTTTCTTT
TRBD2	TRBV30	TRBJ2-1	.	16	CAWSLTGGGAMYEQFF	TGTGCCTGGAGTCTAACGGGCGGGGGGGCGATGTATGAGCAGTTCTTC
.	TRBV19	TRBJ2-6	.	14	CASLDRSGANVLTF	TGTGCCAGTTTAGACAGGTCTGGGGCCAACGTCCTGACTTTC
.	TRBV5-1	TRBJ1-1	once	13	CASSPQGGVGAFF	TGCGCCAGCAGCCCTCAGGGAGGGGTTGGAGCTTTCTTT
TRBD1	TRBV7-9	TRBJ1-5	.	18	CASSLGDRGLGSNQPQHF	TGTGCCAGCAGCTTAGGCGACAGGGGATTAGGGAGCAATCAGCCCCAGCATTTT
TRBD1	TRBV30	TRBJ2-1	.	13	CACRDRGRYEQFF	TGTGCCTGCCGGGACAGGGGGCGATATGAGCAGTTCTTC
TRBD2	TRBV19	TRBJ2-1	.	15	CASSIGGSKDNEQFF	TGTGCCAGTAGTATAGGCGGGAGCAAGGACAATGAGCAGTTCTTC
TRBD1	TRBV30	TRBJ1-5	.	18	CAWSVEGALGNSNQPQHF	TGTGCCTGGAGTGTAGAGGGGGCGCTTGGCAATAGCAATCAGCCCCAGCATTTT
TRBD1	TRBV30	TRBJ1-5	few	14	CAWRGTGSNQPQHF	TGTGCCTGGAGGGGGACAGGTAGCAATCAGCCCCAGCATTTT
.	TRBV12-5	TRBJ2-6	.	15	CASAFGGPGANVLTF	TGTGCTAGTGCTTTTGGGGGCCCTGGGGCCAACGTCCTGACTTTC
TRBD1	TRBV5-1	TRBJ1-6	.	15	CASSETGERNSPLHF	TGCGCCAGCAGCGAGACAGGGGAGAGGAATTCACCCCTCCACTTT
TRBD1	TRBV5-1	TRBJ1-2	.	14	CASSPGTGGRGYTF	TGCGCCAGCAGCCCCGGGACAGGGGGCCGTGGCTACACCTTC
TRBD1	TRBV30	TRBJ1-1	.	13	CAWARGQGTEAFF	TGTGCCTGGGCTCGAGGACAGGGCACTGAAGCTTTCTTT
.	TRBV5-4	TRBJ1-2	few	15	CASSLDYDARHGYTF	TGTGCCAGCAGCTTGGACTACGATGCAAGACATGGCTACACCTTC
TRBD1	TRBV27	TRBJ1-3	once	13	CASRQGVGNTIYF	TGTGCCAGCCGACAGGGAGTGGGAAACACCATATATTTT
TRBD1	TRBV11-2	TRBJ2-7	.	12	CASSQGVIEQYF	TGTGCCAGCAGCCAGGGGGTTATCGAGCAGTACTTC
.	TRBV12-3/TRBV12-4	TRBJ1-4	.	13	CASRRIGDEKLFF	TGTGCCAGCAGGAGAATAGGGGATGAAAAACTGTTTTTT
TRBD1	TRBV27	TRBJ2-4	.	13	CASRGQGLNIQYF	TGTGCCAGCAGGGGACAGGGTTTGAACATTCAGTACTTC
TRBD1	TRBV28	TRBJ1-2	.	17	CASSPPTTGAWGYGYTF	TGTGCCAGCAGTCCACCCACGACAGGGGCGTGGGGCTATGGCTACACCTTC
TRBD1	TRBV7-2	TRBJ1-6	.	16	CASSLELTGQSSPLHF	TGTGCCAGCAGCTTGGAGCTGACAGGGCAGTCTTCACCCCTCCACTTT
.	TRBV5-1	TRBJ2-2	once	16	CASSLVAGQFTGELFF	TGCGCCAGCAGCTTGGTGGCGGGGCAATTCACCGGGGAGCTGTTTTTT
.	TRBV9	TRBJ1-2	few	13	CASSAGGTSRYTF	TGTGCCAGCAGCGCCGGCGGGACTAGTCGCTACACCTTC
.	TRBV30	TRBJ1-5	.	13	CAWRGPSNQPQHF	TGTGCCTGGAGGGGCCCTAGCAATCAGCCCCAGCATTTT
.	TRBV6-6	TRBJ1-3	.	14	CASSPATRANTIYF	TGTGCCAGCAGTCCCGCGACCAGGGCGAACACCATATATTTT
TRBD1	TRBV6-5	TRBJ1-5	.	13	CASRGTGDQPQHF	TGTGCCAGCAGAGGCACAGGGGATCAGCCCCAGCATTTT
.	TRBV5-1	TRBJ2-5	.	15	CASSLAQLDQETQYF	TGCGCCAGCAGCTTGGCCCAACTAGATCAAGAGACCCAGTACTTC
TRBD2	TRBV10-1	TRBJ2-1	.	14	CASSDPAGGPSKFF	TGCGCCAGCAGTGATCCAGCGGGGGGGCCTTCCAAGTTCTTC
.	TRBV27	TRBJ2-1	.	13	CASGRQTYNEQFF	TGTGCCAGCGGAAGACAGACCTACAATGAGCAGTTCTTC
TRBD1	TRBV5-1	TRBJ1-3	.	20	CASSLALNDRVGGVGNTIYF	TGCGCCAGCAGCTTGGCCCTAAACGACAGGGTCGGGGGAGTTGGAAACACCATATATTTT
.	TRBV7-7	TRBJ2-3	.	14	CASSGGHGTDTQYF	TGTGCTAGCAGCGGTGGACACGGCACAGATACGCAGTATTTT
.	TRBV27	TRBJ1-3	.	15	CASSLREGAGNTIYF	TGTGCCAGCAGTCTCAGGGAGGGAGCTGGAAACACCATATATTTT
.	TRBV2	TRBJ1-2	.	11	CASSGLAGYTF	TGTGCCAGCTCCGGACTGGCTGGCTACACCTTC
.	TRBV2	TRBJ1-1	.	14	CASTGGGSGTEAFF	TGTGCCAGCACCGGCGGGGGGAGTGGCACTGAAGCTTTCTTT
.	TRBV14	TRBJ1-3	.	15	CASSQDTRSGNTIYF	TGTGCCAGCAGCCAAGATACGAGATCTGGAAACACCATATATTTT
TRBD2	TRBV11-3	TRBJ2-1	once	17	CASSLGAGGPSYNEQFF	TGTGCCAGCAGCTTAGGGGCGGGAGGGCCCTCCTACAATGAGCAGTTCTTC
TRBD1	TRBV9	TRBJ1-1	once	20	CASSANGIGTGGPLNTEAFF	TGTGCCAGCAGCGCCAACGGCATTGGGACAGGGGGCCCATTAAACACTGAAGCTTTCTTT
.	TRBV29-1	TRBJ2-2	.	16	CSVEDRWRLNTGELFF	TGCAGCGTTGAAGATCGCTGGCGGTTGAACACCGGGGAGCTGTTTTTT
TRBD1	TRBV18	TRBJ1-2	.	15	CASSAGTEVLLGYTF	TGTGCCAGCTCAGCCGGGACAGAAGTCCTACTTGGCTACACCTTC
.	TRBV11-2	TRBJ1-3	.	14	CASSLAGAGNTIYF	TGTGCCAGCAGCTTAGCAGGGGCTGGAAACACCATATATTTT
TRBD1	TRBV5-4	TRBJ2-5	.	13	CASSPGTEETQYF	TGTGCCAGCAGCCCCGGGACAGAAGAGACCCAGTACTTC
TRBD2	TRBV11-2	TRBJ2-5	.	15	CASSFQLAGGETQYF	TGTGCCAGCAGCTTCCAACTAGCGGGGGGGGAGACCCAGTACTTC
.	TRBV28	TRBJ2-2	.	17	CASSLRRDSLTTGELFF	TGTGCCAGCAGTTTACGGCGGGACAGCCTAACCACCGGGGAGCTGTTTTTT